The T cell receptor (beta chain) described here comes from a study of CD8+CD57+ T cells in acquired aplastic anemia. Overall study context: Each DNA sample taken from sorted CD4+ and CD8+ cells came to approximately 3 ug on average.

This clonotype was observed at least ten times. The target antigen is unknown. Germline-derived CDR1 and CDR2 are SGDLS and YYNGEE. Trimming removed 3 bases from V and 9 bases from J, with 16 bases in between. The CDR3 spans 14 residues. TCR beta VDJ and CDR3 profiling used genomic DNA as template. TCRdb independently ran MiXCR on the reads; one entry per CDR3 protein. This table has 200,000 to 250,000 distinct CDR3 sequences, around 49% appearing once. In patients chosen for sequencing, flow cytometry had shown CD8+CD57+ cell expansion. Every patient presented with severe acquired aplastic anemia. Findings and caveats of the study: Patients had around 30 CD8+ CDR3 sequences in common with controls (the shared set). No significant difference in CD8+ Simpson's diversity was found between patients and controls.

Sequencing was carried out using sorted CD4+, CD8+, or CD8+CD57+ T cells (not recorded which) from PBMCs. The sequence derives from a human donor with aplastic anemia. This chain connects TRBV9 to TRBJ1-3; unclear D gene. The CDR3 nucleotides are TGTGCCAGCAGCGATAACACCGATTTAGTCACCATATATTTT. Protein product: CASSDNTDLVTIYF.